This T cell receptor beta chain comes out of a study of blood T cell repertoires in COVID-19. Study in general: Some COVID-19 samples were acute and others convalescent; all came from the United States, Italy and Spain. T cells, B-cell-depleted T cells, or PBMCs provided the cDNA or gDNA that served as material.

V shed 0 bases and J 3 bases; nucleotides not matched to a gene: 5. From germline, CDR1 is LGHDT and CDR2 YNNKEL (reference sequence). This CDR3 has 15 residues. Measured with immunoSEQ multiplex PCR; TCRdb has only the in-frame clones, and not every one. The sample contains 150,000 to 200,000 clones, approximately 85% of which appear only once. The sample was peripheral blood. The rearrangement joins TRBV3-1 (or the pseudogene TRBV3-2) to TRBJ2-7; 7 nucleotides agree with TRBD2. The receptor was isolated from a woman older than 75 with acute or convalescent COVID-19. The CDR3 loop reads CASSQEGGVGYEQYF. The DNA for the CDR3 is TGTGCCAGCAGCCAAGAGGGAGGGGTAGGCTACGAGCAGTACTTC.